This TCR beta chain was found in a study of identical twins. Template switching, a step in the protocol, added a universal primer site, and cDNA carried unique molecular identifiers. One entry per CDR3 protein, called by TCRdb with MiXCR from the 5' RACE reads. The top ten hold about 1% of the sample, which has a few hundred thousand distinct CDR3 sequences, about 13% seen once. There are a few counts of this clonotype. Its antigen is not known. Regarding the study as a whole: Out-of-frame beta sequences exhibited a weaker degree of excess twin sharing.

Trimming removed 5 bases at V and 8 bases at J, with 15 bases between. Germline CDR1 is MDHEN and CDR2 is SYDVKM. CDR3 size: 13 residues. The sample was also linked to a second study, of yellow fever vaccine responses in identical twins. That paper adds: The T cell response to vaccination in identical twins was reportedly partly convergent and partly personalized.

The chain carries TRBV28 and TRBJ1-1, with D unresolved. The sample consisted of CD4+ T cells sorted from blood. The receptor was isolated from a woman under 30 in good health. The CDR3 nucleotides read TGTGCCAGCAGTCGCCCGGTCCTCCTAGAAGCTTTCTTT. Translated, it gives CASSRPVLLEAFF.